This TCR beta chain is from a study of T-cell reconstitution after alpha-beta-depleted transplantation in children. Construction of the TCRbeta library involved unique molecular identifiers. TCRdb analysed the PCR reads with MiXCR anew, one entry per CDR3 protein. Of 450,000 to 600,000 distinct CDR3 sequences in the sample, around a third are singletons; the top ten hold 2% to 2.5%. Trimming cost V 3 bases and J 6 bases; bases outside gene matches: 3. The CDR3 is made up of 14 amino acids. Germline CDR1 is ENHRY and CDR2 is SYGVKD. The chain carries TRBV10-3 and TRBJ1-1; 11 positions match TRBD1. The clonotype originates from a human donor who donated a stem cell graft to a child with aplastic anemia. The source was PBMCs from the stem cell graft donor, collected from the stem cell graft. The CDR3 region has the DNA TGTGCCATCAGTGACCAGGACAGGGGGCCTGAAGCTTTCTTT. Its translation: CAISDQDRGPEAFF.